These 23 T cell receptor beta chains share one sample of origin, sequenced in a study of OX40 agonist ivuxolimab in advanced cancers. Assay: immunoSEQ multiplex PCR; the TCRdb copy retains only in-frame clones and omits some. The sample holds 25,000 to 35,000 clones; about 74% are singletons and the top ten take roughly an eighth. Sequenced material: CD4+ or CD8+ T cells sorted from blood, taken in a trial of the OX40 agonist ivuxolimab. The receptors were gathered from an adult with an advanced solid tumor such as melanoma, head and neck, liver or kidney cancer.

The chain recombines TRBV6-1 with TRBJ1-2, with D maybe TRBD1 (6 bases). The V gene's germline CDR1 is MNHNS and CDR2 SASEGT. Trimming shortened V by 5 bases and J by 5 bases, and 12 bases separated the two germline ends. The CDR3 is 13 residues long. The CDR3 region has the DNA TGTGCCAGCAGTCCTCGGACAGTGTATGGCTACACCTTC. Protein sequence: CASSPRTVYGYTF.

This clone is a singleton in its sample. The chain carries TRBV19 and TRBJ1-2; D is ambiguous. Germline lookup yields CDR1 LNHDA and CDR2 SQIVND (reference sequence). CDR3 size: 18 residues. V lost 3 bases and J 4 bases, leaving 24 bases between the germline ends. In DNA form, the CDR3 reads TGTGCCAGTAGTATCGACGGGCCCTCTTTCCTGGGCCGCTATGGCTACACCTTC. Translated, it gives CASSIDGPSFLGRYGYTF.

The genes are TRBV5-1 and TRBJ2-5, with D uncertain. Germline CDR1 and CDR2: SGHRS and YFSETQ. The CDR3 is made up of 13 amino acids. V was cut by 3 bases and J by 6 bases, with 12 bases left in between. This CDR3 is CASSYDGSQTQYF. CDR3 nucleotides: TGCGCCAGCAGCTACGACGGAAGCCAGACCCAGTACTTC.

This clone is termed medium-sized. The chain links TRBV2 to TRBJ1-6; D unresolved. CDR3 length: 13 amino acids. Germline CDR1 and CDR2: SNHLY and FYNNEI. The V gene lost 7 bases and the J gene lost 11 bases, with 15 bases spanning the gap. This CDR3 is CASTGGYGTPLHF. CDR3 bases: TGTGCCAGCACAGGAGGGTACGGAACACCCCTCCACTTT.

This clone is deemed medium-sized (0.01 to 0.1%). The chain employs TRBV27 and TRBJ1-3; tentatively, D is TRBD1 (5 bases). There are 14 residues in the CDR3. The V gene lost 5 bases and the J gene lost 3 bases, with 11 bases spanning the gap. The V gene's germline CDR1 is MNHEY and CDR2 SMNVEV (reference sequence). The chain's CDR3 is CASSTTGRGNTIYF. CDR3 nucleotide sequence: TGTGCCAGCAGTACCACAGGACGTGGAAACACCATATATTTT.

J is TRBJ1-2 and V is TRBV18; TRBD1 is a possible D gene (5 bases). The germline V gene has CDR1 KGHSH and CDR2 LQKENI. The CDR3 consists of 15 residues. The V end lost 3 bases, the J end lost 4 bases, and 15 bases lay between the germline ends. CDR3 bases: TGTGCCAGCTCACCGGGAGGGGCCCCCCTCTATGGCTACACCTTC. This encodes CASSPGGAPLYGYTF.

This chain joins TRBV18 and TRBJ1-3; maybe TRBD1 (5 bases). The CDR3 sequence is 15 residues long. V was pared by 3 bases and J by 4 bases, with 13 bases between. Germline CDR1 is KGHSH and CDR2 is LQKENI. CDR3 DNA sequence: TGTGCCAGCTCACCTCAAGGACAACAAGGAAACACCATATATTTT. Its translation: CASSPQGQQGNTIYF. The entire variable domain, with the rest obtained from reference TRBV18 and TRBJ1-3, is as follows: NAGVMQNPRHLVRRRGQEARLRCSPMKGHSHVYWYRQLPEEGLKFMVYLQKENIIDESGMPKERFSAEFPKEGPSILRIQQVVRGDSAAYFCASSPQGQQGNTIYFGEGSWLTVV.

The chain carries TRBV12-5 and TRBJ2-3; D may be TRBD1 (5 bases). The CDR3 sequence is 12 residues long. V gave up 7 bases and J gave up 4 bases, with 9 bases separating them. Germline V lookup: CDR1 LGHNT, CDR2 FRNRAP. The CDR3 sequence is CASAPGSDTQYF. CDR3 sequence (DNA): TGTGCTAGTGCCCCAGGGTCAGATACGCAGTATTTT.

V and J are TRBV27 and TRBJ2-5, with TRBD2 matching 12 bases. The germline V gene encodes CDR1 MNHEY and CDR2 SMNVEV (reference sequence). The ends lost 4 bases at V and 3 bases at J; junction bases unmatched: 6. The CDR3 consists of 16 residues. CDR3 in DNA: TGTGCCAGCAGTTCTAGCGGGGGGGCCAAGAAAGAGACCCAGTACTTC. Its translation is CASSSSGGAKKETQYF.

The chain combines TRBV4-1 with TRBJ2-3; 15 nucleotides agree with TRBD2. The CDR3 totals 17 residues. J gave up 5 bases and V 3 bases, and 6 bases lay outside the gene matches. In germline, CDR1 is MGHRA, CDR2 YSYEKL. CDR3 protein: CASSQRTSGGAGDTQYF. The CDR3 coding sequence is TGCGCCAGCAGCCAGAGGACTAGCGGGGGGGCAGGAGATACGCAGTATTTT.

The chain's CDR3 is CASSFGTAFYEQYF. Written as DNA, the CDR3 is TGTGCCAGCAGCTTCGGGACAGCGTTTTACGAGCAGTACTTC. The genes are TRBV5-6 and TRBJ2-7; 7 bases match TRBD1. This CDR3 comprises 14 residues. Germline values: CDR1 SGHDT, CDR2 YYEEEE. With V trimmed by 2 bases and J by 4 bases, 6 bases remained unmatched.

The rearrangement links TRBV19 to TRBJ2-1, with TRBD2 matching 7 bases. The CDR3 is made up of 15 amino acids. The trim removed 3 bases at V and 2 bases at J, leaving 4 bases unmatched. Germline V lookup: CDR1 LNHDA, CDR2 SQIVND (reference sequence). CDR3 amino acids: CASSMRGGAYNEQFF. Here the CDR3 DNA reads TGTGCCAGTAGTATGCGTGGGGGGGCCTACAATGAGCAGTTCTTC.

DNA of the CDR3: TGTGCCAGCTCACAGACAGGGGGCCTCACAGATACGCAGTATTTT. Translating it yields CASSQTGGLTDTQYF. V is TRBV18 and J is TRBJ2-3; 10 bases match TRBD1. Trimming took 4 bases from V and 2 from J; bases not matched to a gene: 3. Germline CDR1 and CDR2: KGHSH and LQKENI. The CDR3 runs to 15 residues.

The rearrangement joins TRBV19 to TRBJ2-5; TRBD1 or TRBD2 may be the D gene (5 bases each). Germline CDR1 is LNHDA and CDR2 is SQIVND (reference sequence). V lost 6 bases and J lost 4, with 6 bases in between. This CDR3 region has 11 residues. CDR3 coding DNA: TGTGCCAGTAGGAGGGGAGAGACCCAGTACTTC. This translates into CASRRGETQYF.

This clone has a handful of counts. V usage is TRBV6-5 and J usage is TRBJ1-2; D unclear. CDR1 MNHEY and CDR2 SVGAGI come from the germline V gene. The CDR3 extends over 13 amino acids. Trimming cost V 10 bases and J 2 bases, with 14 bases left between them. The CDR3 here is CATQRTANYGYTF. In DNA form, the CDR3 reads TGTGCCACACAACGGACGGCCAACTATGGCTACACCTTC.

V and J are TRBV2 and TRBJ1-6; TRBD1 might be the D (5 bases). The CDR3 has 16 amino acids. CDR1 is SNHLY, CDR2 FYNNEI, per germline. With 0 bases removed from V and 5 bases from J, the gap between germline ends came to 11 bases. CDR3 DNA: TGTGCCAGCAGTGAAGCTGGGGCGGAGAATAATTCACCCCTCCACTTT. Translation: CASSEAGAENNSPLHF.

Only a few counts were recorded for this clone. The V gene is TRBV11-2, the J gene TRBJ2-5; D remains ambiguous. This CDR3 is built from 14 residues. V was clipped by 0 bases and J by 10 bases, with 15 bases between them. Germline CDR1 SGHAT, CDR2 FQNNGV. CDR3 bases: TGTGCCAGCAGCTTAGATCCCGGAGTTTCGAGCCAGTACTTC. Protein product: CASSLDPGVSSQYF.

A word on this clone: A much bigger clone sits one base away, suggesting this may be a read error. The chain links TRBV7-2 to TRBJ1-5; 7 nucleotides line up with TRBD1. Germline CDR1 is SGHTA and CDR2 is FQGNSA. V was pared by 6 bases and J by 3 bases, with 8 bases of the junction left unmatched. This CDR3 comprises 15 residues. The CDR3: CASSEGAGVNQPQHF. CDR3 coding DNA: TGTGCCAGCAGTGAGGGGGCGGGGGTCAATCAGCCCCAGCATTTT. Looking up the rest from reference TRBV7-2 and TRBJ1-5 gives the full variable domain: GAGVSQSPSNKVTEKGKDVELRCDPISGHTALYWYRQSLGQGLEFLIYFQGNSAPDKSGLPSDRFSAERTGGSVSTLTIQRTQQEDSAVYLCASSEGAGVNQPQHFGDGTRLSIL.

The V call is TRBV29-1, the J call TRBJ2-7; TRBD1 is a possible D gene (6 bases). The CDR3 is made up of 14 amino acids. V lost 4 bases to trimming and J lost 3 bases, with 16 bases between them. Germline loops: CDR1 SQVTM, CDR2 ANQGSEA. The chain's CDR3 is CSVVWGPPFYEQYV. The CDR3 DNA is TGCAGCGTTGTGTGGGGGCCCCCTTTCTACGAGCAGTACGTC.

The table lists this clone with a count of one. The chain has TRBV6-6 and TRBJ1-1, with D hard to call. Trimming pared 6 bases from V and 1 base from J, leaving 15 bases between. There are 15 residues in the CDR3. The germline CDR1 and CDR2 sequences are MNHNY and SVGAGI (reference sequence). As DNA, the CDR3 is TGTGCCAGCAGCCCCAGAGATCGTGGGAACACTGAAGCTTTCTTT. It specifies CASSPRDRGNTEAFF.

This clone is a singleton in its sample. CDR3 in DNA: TGTGCCAGCAGTGAAGCGCCAGTGGGACGGATGACCTACGAGCAGTACTTC. It codes for CASSEAPVGRMTYEQYF. The rearrangement links TRBV2 to TRBJ2-7, with D perhaps TRBD1 or TRBD2 (5 bases each). Germline V gene lookup returns CDR1 SNHLY and CDR2 FYNNEI. Between the trimmed V and J ends, which lost 0 bases and 2 bases, there was a span of 17 bases. This CDR3 spans 17 amino acids.

This chain uses TRBV5-1 with TRBJ1-1; 7 nucleotides align to TRBD1. V was pared by 2 bases and J by 2 bases, with 6 bases of the junction left unmatched. This CDR3 has 15 residues. CDR1 is SGHRS and CDR2 is YFSETQ in the germline V gene. This chain's CDR3 is CASSFTGVVNTEAFF. CDR3 DNA sequence: TGCGCCAGCAGCTTCACAGGGGTTGTAAACACTGAAGCTTTCTTT. Together with reference TRBV5-1 and TRBJ1-1, the CDR3 gives the full variable domain: KAGVTQTPRYLIKTRGQQVTLSCSPISGHRSVSWYQQTPGQGLQFLFEYFSETQRNKGNFPGRFSGRQFSNSRSEMNVSTLELGDSALYLCASSFTGVVNTEAFFGQGTRLTVV.

V is TRBV6-5 and J is TRBJ1-6; possibly TRBD1 for D (5 bases). Trimming cost V 2 bases and J 7 bases, with 6 bases left between them. Germline V gene lookup returns CDR1 MNHEY and CDR2 SVGAGI. There are 13 residues in the CDR3. The CDR3 is CASSYGANSPLHF. In DNA, the CDR3 is TGTGCCAGCAGTTACGGGGCAAATTCACCCCTCCACTTT.